This note documents a single T cell receptor (beta chain) sequence. CDR3 length: 14 residues. Trimming removed 6 bases from V and 6 bases from J; junction bases left unmatched: 9. Germline V CDR1 and CDR2: MNHEY, SVGAGI. The data were taken from a study of blood T cell repertoires in COVID-19. Study overall: Both acute and convalescent COVID-19 samples were obtained from the United States, Italy and Spain. The analysed material was cDNA or gDNA that came from T cells, B-cell-depleted T cells, or PBMCs.

In the authors' workflow: Amplifying reference gene primers gave estimates of nucleated cell counts. Sequencing was performed with immunoSEQ multiplex PCR; in TCRdb, only in-frame clones are kept and a portion is missing. V and J calls plus clone size are reproduced from that table; the DNA served to infer D and trimming. The sample carries about 390,000 clones, about 86% recorded once. The sample consisted of PBMCs or T cells enriched from blood (not recorded which). The chain combines TRBV6-5 with TRBJ2-7; 9 bases match TRBD1. This receptor was taken from a woman aged 50 to 65 who had recovered from COVID-19. CDR3 DNA sequence: TGTGCCAGCAGCCGGGGACAGGGTTTGGGCGAGCAGTACTTC. Translated: CASSRGQGLGEQYF.